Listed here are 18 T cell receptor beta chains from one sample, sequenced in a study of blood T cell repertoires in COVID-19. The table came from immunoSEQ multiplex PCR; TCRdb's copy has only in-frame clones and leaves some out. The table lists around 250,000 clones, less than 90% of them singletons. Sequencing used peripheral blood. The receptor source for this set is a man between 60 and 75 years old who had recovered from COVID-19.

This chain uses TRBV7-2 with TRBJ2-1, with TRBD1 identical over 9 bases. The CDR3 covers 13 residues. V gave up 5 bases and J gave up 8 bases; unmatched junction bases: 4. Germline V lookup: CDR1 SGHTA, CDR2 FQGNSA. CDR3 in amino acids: CASSKRTGDEQFF. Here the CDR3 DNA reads TGTGCCAGCAGCAAAAGGACAGGGGATGAGCAGTTCTTC.

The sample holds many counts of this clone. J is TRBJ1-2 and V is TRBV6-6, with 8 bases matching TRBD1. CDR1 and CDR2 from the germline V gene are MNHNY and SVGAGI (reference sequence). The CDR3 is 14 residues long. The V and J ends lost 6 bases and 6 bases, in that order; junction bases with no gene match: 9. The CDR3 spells CASSGIAGGNGYTF. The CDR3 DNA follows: TGTGCCAGCAGCGGGATAGCAGGGGGCAATGGCTACACCTTC.

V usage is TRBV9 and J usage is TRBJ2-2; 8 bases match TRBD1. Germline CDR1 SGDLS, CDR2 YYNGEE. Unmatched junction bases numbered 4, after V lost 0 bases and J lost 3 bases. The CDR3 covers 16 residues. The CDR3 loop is CASSVEQGVYTGELFF. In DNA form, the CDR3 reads TGTGCCAGCAGCGTAGAACAGGGGGTGTACACCGGGGAGCTGTTTTTT.

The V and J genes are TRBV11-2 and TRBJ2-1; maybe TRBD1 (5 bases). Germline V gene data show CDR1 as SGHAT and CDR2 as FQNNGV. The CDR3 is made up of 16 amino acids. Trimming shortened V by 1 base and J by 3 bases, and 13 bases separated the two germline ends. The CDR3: CASSLAQDRFYNEQFF. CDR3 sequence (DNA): TGTGCCAGCAGCTTAGCCCAAGACAGATTCTACAATGAGCAGTTCTTC.

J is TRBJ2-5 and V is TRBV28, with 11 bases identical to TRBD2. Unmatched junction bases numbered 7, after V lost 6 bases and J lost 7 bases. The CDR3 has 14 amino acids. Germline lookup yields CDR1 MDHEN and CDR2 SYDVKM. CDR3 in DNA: TGTGCCAGCAGCCGAACTAGCGGGGGTTTGACCCAGTACTTC. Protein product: CASSRTSGGLTQYF.

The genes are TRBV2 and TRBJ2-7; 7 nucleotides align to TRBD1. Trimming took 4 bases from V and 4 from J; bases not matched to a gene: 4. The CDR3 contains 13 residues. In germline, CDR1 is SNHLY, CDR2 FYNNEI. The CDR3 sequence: CASSADRVYEQYF. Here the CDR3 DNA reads TGTGCCAGCAGTGCCGACAGGGTATACGAGCAGTACTTC. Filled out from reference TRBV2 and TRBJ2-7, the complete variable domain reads EPEVTQTPSHQVTQMGQEVILRCVPISNHLYFYWYRQILGQKVEFLVSFYNNEISEKSEIFDDQFSVERPDGSNFTLKIRSTKLEDSAMYFCASSADRVYEQYFGPGTRLTVT.

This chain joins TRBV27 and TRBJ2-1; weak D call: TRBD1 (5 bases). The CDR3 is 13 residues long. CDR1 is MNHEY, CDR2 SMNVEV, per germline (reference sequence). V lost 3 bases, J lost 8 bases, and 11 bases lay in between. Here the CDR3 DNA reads TGTGCCAGCAGTTTCCAGGGTATGGATGAGCAGTTCTTC. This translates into CASSFQGMDEQFF.

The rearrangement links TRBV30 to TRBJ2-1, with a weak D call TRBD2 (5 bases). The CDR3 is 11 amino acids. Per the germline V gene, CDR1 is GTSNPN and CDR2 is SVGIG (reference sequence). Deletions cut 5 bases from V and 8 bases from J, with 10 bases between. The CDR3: CAWGGVYEQFF. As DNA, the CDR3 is TGTGCCTGGGGAGGCGTCTATGAGCAGTTCTTC.

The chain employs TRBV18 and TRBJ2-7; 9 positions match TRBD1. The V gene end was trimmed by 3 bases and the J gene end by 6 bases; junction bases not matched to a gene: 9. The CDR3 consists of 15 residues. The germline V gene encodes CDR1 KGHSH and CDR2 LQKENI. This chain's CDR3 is CASSPPGQGPPEQYF. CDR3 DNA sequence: TGTGCCAGCTCACCTCCGGGACAGGGCCCCCCCGAGCAGTACTTC.

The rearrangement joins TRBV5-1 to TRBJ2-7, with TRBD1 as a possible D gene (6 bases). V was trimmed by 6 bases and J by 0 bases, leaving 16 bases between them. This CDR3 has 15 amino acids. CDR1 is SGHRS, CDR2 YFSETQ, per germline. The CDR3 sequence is CASTRTDPSSYEQYF. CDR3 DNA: TGCGCCAGCACCAGGACAGATCCCAGCTCCTACGAGCAGTACTTC.

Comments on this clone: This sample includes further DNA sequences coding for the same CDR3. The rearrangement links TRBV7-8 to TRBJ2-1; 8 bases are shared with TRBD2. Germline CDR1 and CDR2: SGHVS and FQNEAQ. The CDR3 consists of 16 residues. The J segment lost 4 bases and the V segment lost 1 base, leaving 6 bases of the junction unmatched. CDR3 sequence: CASSLGLAGGYNEQFF. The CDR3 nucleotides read TGTGCCAGCAGCTTAGGTCTAGCGGGCGGTTACAATGAGCAGTTCTTC.

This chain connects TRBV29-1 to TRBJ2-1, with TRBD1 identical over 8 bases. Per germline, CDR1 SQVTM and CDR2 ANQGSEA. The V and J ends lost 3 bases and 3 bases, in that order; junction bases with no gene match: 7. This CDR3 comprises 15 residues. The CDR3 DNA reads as TGCAGCGTTGAGCCGACAGGGGCAGGCTACAATGAGCAGTTCTTC. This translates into CSVEPTGAGYNEQFF.

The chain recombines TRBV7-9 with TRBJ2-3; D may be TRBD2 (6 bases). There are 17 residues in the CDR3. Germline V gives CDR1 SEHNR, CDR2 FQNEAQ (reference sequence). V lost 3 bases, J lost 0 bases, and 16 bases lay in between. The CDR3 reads CASSFLPPGVSTDTQYF. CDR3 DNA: TGTGCCAGCAGCTTCCTTCCCCCGGGGGTAAGCACAGATACGCAGTATTTT.

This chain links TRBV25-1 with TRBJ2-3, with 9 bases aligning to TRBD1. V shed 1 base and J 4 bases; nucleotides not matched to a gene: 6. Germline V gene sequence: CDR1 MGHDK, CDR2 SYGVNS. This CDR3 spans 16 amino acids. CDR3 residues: CASSEFGQGRSDTQYF. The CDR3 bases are TGTGCCAGCAGTGAATTTGGACAGGGGCGCTCAGATACGCAGTATTTT.

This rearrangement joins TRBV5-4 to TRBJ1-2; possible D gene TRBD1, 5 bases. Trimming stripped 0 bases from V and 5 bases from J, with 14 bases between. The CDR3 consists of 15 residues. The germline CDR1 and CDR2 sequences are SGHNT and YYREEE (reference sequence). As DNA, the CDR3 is TGTGCCAGCAGCTTGGACCCGGGACTCAATTATGGCTACACCTTC. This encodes CASSLDPGLNYGYTF.

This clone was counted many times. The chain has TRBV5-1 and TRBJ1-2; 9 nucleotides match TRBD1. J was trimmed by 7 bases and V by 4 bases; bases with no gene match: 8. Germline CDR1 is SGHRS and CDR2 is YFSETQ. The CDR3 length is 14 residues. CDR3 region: CASSLRTGAGGYTF. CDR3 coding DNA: TGCGCCAGCAGCCTTAGGACAGGGGCCGGTGGCTACACCTTC.

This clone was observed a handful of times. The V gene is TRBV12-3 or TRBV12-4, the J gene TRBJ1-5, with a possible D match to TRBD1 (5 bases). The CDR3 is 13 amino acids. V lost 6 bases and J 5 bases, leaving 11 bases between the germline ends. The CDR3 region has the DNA TGTGCCAGCAGCTTTGACAGCGATCAGCCCCAGCATTTT. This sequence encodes CASSFDSDQPQHF.

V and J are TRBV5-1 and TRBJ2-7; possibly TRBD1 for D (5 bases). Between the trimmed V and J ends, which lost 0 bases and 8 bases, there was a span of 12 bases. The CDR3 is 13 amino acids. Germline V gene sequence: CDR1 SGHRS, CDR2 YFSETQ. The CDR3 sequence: CASSLVPGRQQYF. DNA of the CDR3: TGCGCCAGCAGCTTGGTCCCAGGGCGACAGCAGTACTTC.